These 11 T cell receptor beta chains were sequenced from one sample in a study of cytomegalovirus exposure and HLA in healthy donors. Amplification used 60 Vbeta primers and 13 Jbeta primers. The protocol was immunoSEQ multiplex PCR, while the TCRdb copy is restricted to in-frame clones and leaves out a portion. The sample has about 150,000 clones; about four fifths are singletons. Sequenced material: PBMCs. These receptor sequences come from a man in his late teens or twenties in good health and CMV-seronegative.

CDR3 coding DNA: TGCGCCAGCAGCTGGAGGGAGTACAGGGGGGGTGACGAGCAGTACTTC. Its protein product is CASSWREYRGGDEQYF. The V call is TRBV5-1, the J call TRBJ2-7; possibly TRBD1 for D (8 bases). There are 16 residues in the CDR3. CDR1 SGHRS and CDR2 YFSETQ come from the germline V gene. Trimming removed 3 bases at V and 5 bases at J, with 21 bases between.

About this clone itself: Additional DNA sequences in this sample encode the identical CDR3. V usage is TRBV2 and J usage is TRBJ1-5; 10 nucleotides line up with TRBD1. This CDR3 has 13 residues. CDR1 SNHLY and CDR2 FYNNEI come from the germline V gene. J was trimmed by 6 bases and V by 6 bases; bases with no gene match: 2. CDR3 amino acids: CASRTGGSQPQHF. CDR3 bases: TGTGCCAGCAGGACAGGGGGCAGTCAGCCCCAGCATTTT.

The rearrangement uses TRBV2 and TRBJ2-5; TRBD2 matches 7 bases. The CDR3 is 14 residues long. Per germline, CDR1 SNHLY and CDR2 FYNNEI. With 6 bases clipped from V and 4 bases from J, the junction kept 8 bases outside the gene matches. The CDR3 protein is CASRGGAVGETQYF. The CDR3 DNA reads TGTGCCAGCAGGGGAGGGGCCGTGGGAGAGACCCAGTACTTC.

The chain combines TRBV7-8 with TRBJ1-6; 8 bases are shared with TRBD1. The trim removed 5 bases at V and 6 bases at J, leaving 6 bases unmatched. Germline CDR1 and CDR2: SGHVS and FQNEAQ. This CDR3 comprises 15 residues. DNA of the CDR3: TGTGCCAGCAGCCTCGGGACAGGCCGTAATTCACCCCTCCACTTT. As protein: CASSLGTGRNSPLHF.

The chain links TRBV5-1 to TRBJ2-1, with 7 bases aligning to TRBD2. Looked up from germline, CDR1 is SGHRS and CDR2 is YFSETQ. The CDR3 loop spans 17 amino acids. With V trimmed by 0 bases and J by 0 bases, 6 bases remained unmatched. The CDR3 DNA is TGCGCCAGCAGCTTGGCGGCGGGGGAAACCTCCTACAATGAGCAGTTCTTC. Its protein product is CASSLAAGETSYNEQFF.

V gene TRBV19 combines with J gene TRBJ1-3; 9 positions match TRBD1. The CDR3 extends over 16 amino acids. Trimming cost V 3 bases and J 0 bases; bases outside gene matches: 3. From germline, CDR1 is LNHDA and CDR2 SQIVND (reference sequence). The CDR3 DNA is TGTGCCAGTAGTATGGACAGGGGAATCTCTGGAAACACCATATATTTT. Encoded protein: CASSMDRGISGNTIYF.

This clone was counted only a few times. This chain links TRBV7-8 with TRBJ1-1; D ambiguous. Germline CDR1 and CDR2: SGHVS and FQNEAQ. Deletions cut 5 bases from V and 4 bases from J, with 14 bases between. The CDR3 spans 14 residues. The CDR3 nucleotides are TGTGCCAGCAGCCGGACTCCGAGGGTCACTGAAGCTTTCTTT. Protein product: CASSRTPRVTEAFF.

The CDR3 loop reads CASSVQGRGPQPQHF. The CDR3 bases are TGTGCCAGCAGTGTACAGGGTCGAGGGCCCCAGCCCCAGCATTTT. The rearrangement joins TRBV6-1 to TRBJ1-5; D is possibly TRBD1 (6 bases). Per germline, CDR1 MNHNS and CDR2 SASEGT. Trimming shortened V by 4 bases and J by 7 bases, and 17 bases separated the two germline ends. The CDR3 is made up of 15 amino acids.

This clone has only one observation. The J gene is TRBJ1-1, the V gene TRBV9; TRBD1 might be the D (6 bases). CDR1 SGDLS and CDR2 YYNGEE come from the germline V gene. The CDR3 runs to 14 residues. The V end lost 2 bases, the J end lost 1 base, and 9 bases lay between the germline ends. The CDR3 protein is CASSVQGQNTEAFF. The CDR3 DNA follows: TGTGCCAGCAGCGTGCAGGGACAGAACACTGAAGCTTTCTTT.

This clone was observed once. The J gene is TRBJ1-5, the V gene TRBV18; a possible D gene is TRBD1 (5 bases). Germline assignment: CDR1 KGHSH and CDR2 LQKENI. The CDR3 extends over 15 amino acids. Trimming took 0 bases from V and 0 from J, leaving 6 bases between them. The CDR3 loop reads CASSPPDNSNQPQHF. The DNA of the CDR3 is TGTGCCAGCTCACCACCGGACAATAGCAATCAGCCCCAGCATTTT.

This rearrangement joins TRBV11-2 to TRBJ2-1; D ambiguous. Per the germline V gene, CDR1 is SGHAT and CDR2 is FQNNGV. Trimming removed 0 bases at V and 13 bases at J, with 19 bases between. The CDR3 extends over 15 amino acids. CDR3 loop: CASSLDGGPTFGQFF. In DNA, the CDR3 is TGTGCCAGCAGCTTAGACGGCGGTCCAACATTCGGCCAGTTCTTC.